This passage covers 6 T cell receptor beta chains from one sample sequenced in a study of response to subunit inactivated influenza vaccine. TCRdb re-analysed the RT-PCR reads in MiXCR, keeping a single row per CDR3 protein. Here the sample spans roughly 500,000 distinct CDR3 sequences, about 17% being singletons. This sample comprised CD4+ T cells sorted from PBMCs, obtained around 2 years after vaccination. The receptors here all came from a man between 50 and 75 years old who received an inactivated influenza vaccine.

The V and J genes are TRBV10-3 and TRBJ1-1; a weak D match, TRBD1 (6 bases). CDR3 length: 15 residues. Germline CDR1 and CDR2: ENHRY and SYGVKD. Trimming removed 6 bases from V and 0 bases from J, with 14 bases in between. The chain's CDR3 is CAISARTAMNTEAFF. CDR3 coding DNA: TGTGCCATCAGCGCCCGGACAGCTATGAACACTGAAGCTTTCTTT.

The chain uses TRBV4-2 and TRBJ2-2; D uncertain. The V gene lost 0 bases and the J gene lost 5 bases, with 10 bases spanning the gap. Germline CDR1 reads LGHNA; CDR2 reads YNFKEQ. The CDR3 is 15 amino acids. CDR3 sequence reads: CASSQDRAGTGELFF. In DNA, the CDR3 is TGTGCCAGCAGCCAAGATCGGGCCGGGACCGGGGAGCTGTTTTTT.

This CDR3 is CASSFWGEEYEQYF. In DNA, the CDR3 is TGTGCCAGCAGTTTCTGGGGTGAAGAGTACGAGCAGTACTTC. The V and J genes are TRBV28 and TRBJ2-7; unclear D gene. The germline V gene has CDR1 MDHEN and CDR2 SYDVKM. V was trimmed by 3 bases and J by 4 bases, leaving 13 bases between them. The length of the CDR3 is 14 residues.

A few counts support this clonotype. The chain employs TRBV7-2 and TRBJ2-3; perhaps TRBD1 as D (5 bases). There are 17 residues in the CDR3. Germline V gene data show CDR1 as SGHTA and CDR2 as FQGNSA. V dropped 0 bases and J dropped 4 bases, with 17 bases sitting between them. The CDR3 coding sequence is TGTGCCAGCAGCTTAGCTTTTAGGGGTCGAGAAGCAGATACGCAGTATTTT. Protein product: CASSLAFRGREADTQYF.

This clonotype was picked up a small number of times. The rearrangement joins TRBV29-1 to TRBJ2-5; D not resolved. V was clipped by 5 bases and J by 5 bases, with 6 bases between them. The CDR3 is 10 amino acids. Germline loops: CDR1 SQVTM, CDR2 ANQGSEA. The CDR3 here is CSVNGETQYF. The CDR3, as DNA: TGCAGCGTTAATGGGGAGACCCAGTACTTC.

This clonotype turned up a few times. The chain employs TRBV10-3 and TRBJ1-1; weak D call: TRBD1 (5 bases). The CDR3 is 12 amino acids. Looked up from germline, CDR1 is ENHRY and CDR2 is SYGVKD. V lost 11 bases to trimming and J lost 7 bases, with 17 bases between them. The DNA for the CDR3 is TGTGCCTCTCGACCCCCGGGGGGTGAAGCTTTCTTT. Amino acid sequence: CASRPPGGEAFF.